This T cell receptor (beta chain) was captured by sequencing in a study of response to subunit inactivated influenza vaccine. Study-wide results and limits: It was the authors' suggestion that each seasonal influenza vaccination recruits few new T cells.

The sample holds a few counts of this clonotype. Antigen specificity is unknown. Germline CDR1 LGHNA, CDR2 YSLEER. The V end was cut by 5 bases, the J end by 0 bases, with 19 bases between. The CDR3 consists of 17 residues. TCRdb recomputed calls from the RT-PCR reads with MiXCR, one row per CDR3 protein. The table lists about 780,000 distinct CDR3 sequences, around a sixth of them singletons, with 11% in the top ten. Sequenced here: PBMCs from blood, sampled about 5 days after vaccination. The V call is TRBV4-3, the J call TRBJ1-2, with D perhaps matching TRBD1 (6 bases). The receptor was derived from a man aged 45-65 years who received an inactivated influenza vaccine. In DNA, the CDR3 is TGCGCCAGCAGCGAAGGGGGGGGTACACCAGCTAACTATGGCTACACCTTC. This sequence encodes CASSEGGGTPANYGYTF.